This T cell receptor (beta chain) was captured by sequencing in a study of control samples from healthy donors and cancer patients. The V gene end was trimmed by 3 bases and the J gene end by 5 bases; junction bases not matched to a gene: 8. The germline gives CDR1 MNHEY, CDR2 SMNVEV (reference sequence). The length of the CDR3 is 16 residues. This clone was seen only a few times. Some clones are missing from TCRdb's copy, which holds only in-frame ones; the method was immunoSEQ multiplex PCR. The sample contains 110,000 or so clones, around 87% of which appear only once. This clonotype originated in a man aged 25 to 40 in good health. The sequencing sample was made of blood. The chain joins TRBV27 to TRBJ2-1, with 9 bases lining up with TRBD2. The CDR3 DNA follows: TGTGCCAGCAGTTTGTTAGCGGGGGTAAGAGACAATGAGCAGTTCTTC. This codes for CASSLLAGVRDNEQFF.